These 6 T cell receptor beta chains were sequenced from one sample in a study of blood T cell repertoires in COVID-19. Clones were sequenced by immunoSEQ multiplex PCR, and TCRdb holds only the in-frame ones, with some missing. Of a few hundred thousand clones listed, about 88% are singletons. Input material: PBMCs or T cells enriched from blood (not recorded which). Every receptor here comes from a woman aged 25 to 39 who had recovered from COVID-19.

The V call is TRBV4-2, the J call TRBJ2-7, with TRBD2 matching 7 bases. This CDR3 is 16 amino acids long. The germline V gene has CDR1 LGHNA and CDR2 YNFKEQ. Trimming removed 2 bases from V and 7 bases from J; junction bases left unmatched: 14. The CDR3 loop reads CASSQLWGEGRQEQYF. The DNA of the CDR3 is TGTGCCAGCAGCCAATTGTGGGGGGAGGGCAGACAGGAGCAGTACTTC.

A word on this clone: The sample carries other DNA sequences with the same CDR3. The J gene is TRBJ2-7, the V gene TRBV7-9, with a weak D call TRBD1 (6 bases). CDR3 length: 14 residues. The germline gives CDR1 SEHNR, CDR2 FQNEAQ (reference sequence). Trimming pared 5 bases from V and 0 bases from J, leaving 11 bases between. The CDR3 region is CASSLGQSSYEQYF. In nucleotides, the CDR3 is TGTGCCAGCAGCCTTGGACAGAGCTCCTACGAGCAGTACTTC.

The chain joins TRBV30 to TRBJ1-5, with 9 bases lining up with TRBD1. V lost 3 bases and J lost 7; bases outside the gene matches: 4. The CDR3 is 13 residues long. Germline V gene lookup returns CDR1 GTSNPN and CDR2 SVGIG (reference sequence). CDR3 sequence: CAWRGQGRQPQHF. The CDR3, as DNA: TGTGCCTGGAGGGGACAGGGAAGGCAGCCCCAGCATTTT.

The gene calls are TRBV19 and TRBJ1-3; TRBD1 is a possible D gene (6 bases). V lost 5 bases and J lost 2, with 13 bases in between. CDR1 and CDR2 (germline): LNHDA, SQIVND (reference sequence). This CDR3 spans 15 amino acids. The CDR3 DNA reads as TGTGCCAGTAGTGTGCCACAGGGACCTGGAAACACCATATATTTT. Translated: CASSVPQGPGNTIYF.

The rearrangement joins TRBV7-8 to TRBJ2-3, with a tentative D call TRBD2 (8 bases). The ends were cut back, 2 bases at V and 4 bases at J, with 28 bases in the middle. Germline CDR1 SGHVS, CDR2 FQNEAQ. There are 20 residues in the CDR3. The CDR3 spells CASSLLTGTSEGAGADTQYF. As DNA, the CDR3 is TGTGCCAGCAGCTTACTTACCGGGACTAGTGAGGGGGCAGGAGCAGATACGCAGTATTTT.

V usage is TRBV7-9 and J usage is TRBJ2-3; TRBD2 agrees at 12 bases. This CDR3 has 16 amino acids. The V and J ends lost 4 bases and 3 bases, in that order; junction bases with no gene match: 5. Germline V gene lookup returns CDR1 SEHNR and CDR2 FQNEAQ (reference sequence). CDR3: CASSSRTSGETDTQYF. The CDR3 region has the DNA TGTGCCAGCAGCTCCCGGACTAGCGGGGAGACAGATACGCAGTATTTT.